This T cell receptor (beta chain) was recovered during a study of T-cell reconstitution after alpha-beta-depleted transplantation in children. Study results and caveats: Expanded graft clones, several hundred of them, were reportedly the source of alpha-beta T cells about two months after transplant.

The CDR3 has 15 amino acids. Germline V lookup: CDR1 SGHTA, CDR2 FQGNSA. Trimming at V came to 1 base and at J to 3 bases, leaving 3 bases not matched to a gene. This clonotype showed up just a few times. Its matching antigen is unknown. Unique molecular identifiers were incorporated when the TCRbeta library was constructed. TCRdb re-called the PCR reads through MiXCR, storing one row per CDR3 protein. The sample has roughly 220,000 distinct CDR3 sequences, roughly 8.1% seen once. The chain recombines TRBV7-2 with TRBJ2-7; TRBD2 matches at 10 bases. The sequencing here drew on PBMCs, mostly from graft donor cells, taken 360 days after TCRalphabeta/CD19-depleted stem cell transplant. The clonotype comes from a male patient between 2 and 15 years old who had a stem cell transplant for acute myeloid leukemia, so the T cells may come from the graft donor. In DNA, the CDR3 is TGTGCCAGCAGCTTAGGGCTAGCGGGAGTCTACGAGCAGTACTTC. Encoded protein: CASSLGLAGVYEQYF.